This T cell receptor beta chain was sequenced in a study of spatial heterogeneity in lung cancer. Specified time point: sample taken at primary tumor resection. No cells were sorted before sequencing. The whole RNA sequenced was extracted from tumor, nontumor lung or frozen PBMC. General observations from the study: Tumoral mutation counts were tracked by counts of expanded intratumoral alpha and beta TCRs.

As to this clonotype: Its specificity is not known. A library made for alpha chains picked up this beta chain off target, so its size means little.

TCRdb fed the 5' RACE reads into MiXCR, producing one record per CDR3 protein. The data show some 150 distinct CDR3 sequences, about 28% seen once. The source is a female donor with early-stage non-small cell lung cancer. Material: lung tumor tissue, obtained at surgery.

CDR3 region: CASSPLAGGPADTQYF. The CDR3 bases are TGTGCCAGCAGCCCCCTAGCGGGGGGGCCGGCAGATACGCAGTATTTT. This chain links TRBV9 with TRBJ2-3, with TRBD2 matching over 12 bases. CDR1 and CDR2 (germline): SGDLS, YYNGEE. This CDR3 spans 16 amino acids. V was clipped by 4 bases and J by 4 bases; unmatched bases: 7.